This TCR beta chain came from a study of radiotherapy plus CTLA-4 blockade in lung cancer listed by TCRdb under 2018. Looking at the study overall: Among enrolled patients, roughly 18% had an objective response and roughly 31% reached disease control. Results and caveats for the whole study, not just this receptor: After treatment with radiotherapy and ipilimumab, TCR clones that came from tumors expanded in the peripheral blood. The strongest predictors of response, as reported, were early dynamic changes in blood T cell clones along with a rise in serum interferon-beta after radiation.

Receptor libraries were prepared by the immunoSEQ multiplex PCR assay. Sourced from immuneACCESS, this table was stored by TCRdb with only in-frame sequences that have V and J called. A share of the clones is absent; for the studies checked, an unresolved V gene accounts for under half, and the remainder has no known explanation. This sample gives roughly 59,000 clones in total; 72% of them show up just once. The top ten hold about 9% of the sample. Focal radiation therapy combined with CTLA-4 blockade (ipilimumab) was tested in patients with chemo-refractory metastatic non-small-cell lung cancer. Comment on this clone: Its antigen has not been determined. Per-nucleotide qualities are absent, and no much larger clonotype sits a single base away.

The CDR3 covers 13 residues, taking in both the cysteine and the phenylalanine. Of the read, only the CDR3 DNA is kept; its 39 bases are in frame from base 1. The junction shows trimming of 4 bases on V and 1 base on J, plus 7 bases between the germline ends. Reading the germline V gene (reference sequence) gives CDR1 SEHNR and CDR2 FQNEAQ. The TCR originated in a human donor with non-small cell lung cancer whose response to radiotherapy plus ipilimumab could not be evaluated. The chain employs TRBV7-9 and TRBJ1-1; the D segment could be TRBD1, given 5 matching bases. The source material was peripheral blood, sampled from a patient treated with radiotherapy plus ipilimumab. The sequenced DNA: TGTGCCAGCAGCTGGGGGGGGAACACTGAAGCTTTCTTT. It translates to CASSWGGNTEAFF.